This note documents a single TCR beta chain sequence. The data belong to a study of shared clonotypes between healthy human individuals. Only in-frame clones appear in the TCRdb table, and some are missing; sequencing was by immunoSEQ multiplex PCR. The sample shows more than 850,000 clones, about four fifths of them seen only once. Trimming cost V 0 bases and J 1 base, with 13 bases left between them. Germline V gives CDR1 SGHRS, CDR2 YFSETQ. CDR3 length equals 17 residues. The sample comprised memory CD4+ T cells from PBMCs. As for subset: CD45RA-negative fraction. This receptor was obtained from a man aged 18 to 30 in good health. Some clones in this sample may be carry-over from other donors' samples. The V call is TRBV5-1, the J call TRBJ2-2; weak D call: TRBD2 (6 bases). CDR3 nucleotides: TGCGCCAGCAGCTTGGGGGTCTCTAGCGTGAACACCGGGGAGCTGTTTTTT. It codes for CASSLGVSSVNTGELFF.